This passage covers 7 T cell receptor beta chains from one sample sequenced in a study of post-analysis software for immune sequencing data. Notes on the study in general: A handful of TRBV segments appeared more often in patients than in controls, and TRBV5-6, TRBV5-1 and TRBV20-1 were among these.

Unique molecular identifiers were present in the TCR beta cDNA libraries. TCRdb called the PCR reads again in MiXCR, with one record for every CDR3 protein. The sample consists of roughly 800,000 distinct CDR3 sequences, approximately 57% of them appearing once. These receptors have no identified antigens. Sequencing was performed on blood. The source is a girl aged 10 to 17 with multiple sclerosis.

This clonotype occurred a few times. The chain combines TRBV7-9 with TRBJ2-3; no reliable D call. This CDR3 is built from 15 residues. The V gene lost 2 bases and the J gene lost 2 bases, with 11 bases spanning the gap. From germline, CDR1 is SEHNR and CDR2 FQNEAQ (reference sequence). This CDR3 reads CASSLLRSLTDTQYF. The CDR3 bases are TGTGCCAGCAGCTTACTGCGTAGCCTCACAGATACGCAGTATTTT.

This clonotype has a handful of counts. V gene TRBV15 combines with J gene TRBJ2-5; perhaps TRBD1 as D (6 bases). V was cut by 7 bases and J by 1 base, with 19 bases left in between. Germline CDR1 reads LNHNV; CDR2 reads YYDKDF (reference sequence). The CDR3 runs to 16 residues. Written as DNA, the CDR3 is TGTGCCACCACCCCGGACAGCCTCACGCTCCAAGAGACCCAGTACTTC. Translating gives CATTPDSLTLQETQYF.

In its sample, this clonotype was seen once. This chain joins TRBV6-1 and TRBJ1-5; 8 nucleotides agree with TRBD1. The CDR3 extends over 14 amino acids. Trimming removed 6 bases from V and 2 bases from J; junction bases left unmatched: 3. Per the germline V gene, CDR1 is MNHNS and CDR2 is SASEGT. The CDR3: CASRKDRGNQPQHF. The CDR3 DNA reads TGTGCCAGCAGAAAGGACAGGGGCAATCAGCCCCAGCATTTT.

The chain recombines TRBV20-1 with TRBJ2-3, with TRBD2 matching 14 bases. The V segment lost 6 bases and the J segment 3 bases; nucleotides outside the gene matches: 2. Germline V gene lookup returns CDR1 DFQATT and CDR2 SNEGSKA (reference sequence). The CDR3 runs to 14 residues. The CDR3 region has the DNA TGCAGTGCCGGGACTAGCGGGGGAACAGATACGCAGTATTTT. Translating gives CSAGTSGGTDTQYF.

The chain is built from TRBV6-1 and TRBJ1-2; 8 positions match TRBD1. J lost 5 bases, V lost 7 bases, and 12 bases had no gene match. Germline loops: CDR1 MNHNS, CDR2 SASEGT. This CDR3 is 15 amino acids long. The CDR3 DNA sequence: TGTGCCAGCATGCCAGGACAGGGTTTCGGATATGGCTACACCTTC. Translation gives CASMPGQGFGYGYTF.

The chain links TRBV29-1 to TRBJ1-6, with a tentative D call TRBD1 (6 bases). The CDR3 runs 13 residues. V shed 4 bases and J shed 9 bases, with 13 bases lying between them. The V gene's germline CDR1 is SQVTM and CDR2 ANQGSEA. CDR3: CSVADSGGSPLHF. CDR3 nucleotide sequence: TGCAGCGTTGCGGACAGCGGGGGTTCACCCCTCCACTTT.

This clonotype was seen a handful of times. The rearrangement joins TRBV20-1 to TRBJ2-5; tentatively, D is TRBD2 (5 bases). Per germline, CDR1 DFQATT and CDR2 SNEGSKA (reference sequence). Trimming cost V 1 base and J 10 bases, with 10 bases left between them. This CDR3 has 11 amino acids. CDR3 sequence: CSARVSGDQYF. DNA for the CDR3: TGCAGTGCTAGAGTCTCCGGGGACCAGTACTTC.